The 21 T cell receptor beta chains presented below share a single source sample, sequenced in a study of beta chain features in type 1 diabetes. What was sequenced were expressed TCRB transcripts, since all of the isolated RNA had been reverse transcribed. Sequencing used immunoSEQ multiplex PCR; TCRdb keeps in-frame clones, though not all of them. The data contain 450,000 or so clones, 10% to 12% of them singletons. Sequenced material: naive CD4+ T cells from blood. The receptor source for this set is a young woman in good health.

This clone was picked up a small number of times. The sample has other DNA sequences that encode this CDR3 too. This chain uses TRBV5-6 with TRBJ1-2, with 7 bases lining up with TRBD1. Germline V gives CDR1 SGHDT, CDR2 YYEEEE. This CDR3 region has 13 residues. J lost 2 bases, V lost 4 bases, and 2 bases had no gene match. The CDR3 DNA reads TGTGCCAGCAGCCCGACAGGGAACTATGGCTACACCTTC. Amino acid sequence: CASSPTGNYGYTF.

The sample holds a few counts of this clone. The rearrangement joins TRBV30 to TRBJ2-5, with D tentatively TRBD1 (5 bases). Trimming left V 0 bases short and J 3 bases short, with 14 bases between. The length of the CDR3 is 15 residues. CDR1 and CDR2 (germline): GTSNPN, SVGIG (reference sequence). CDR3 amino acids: CAWSVTVGVEETQYF. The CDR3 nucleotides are TGTGCCTGGAGTGTAACGGTAGGGGTGGAAGAGACCCAGTACTTC.

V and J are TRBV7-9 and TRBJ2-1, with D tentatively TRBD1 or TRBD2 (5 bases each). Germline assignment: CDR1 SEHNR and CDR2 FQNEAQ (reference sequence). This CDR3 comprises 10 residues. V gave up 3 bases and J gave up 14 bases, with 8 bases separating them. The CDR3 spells CASSLTAEFF. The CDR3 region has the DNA TGTGCCAGCAGCTTGACAGCGGAGTTCTTC.

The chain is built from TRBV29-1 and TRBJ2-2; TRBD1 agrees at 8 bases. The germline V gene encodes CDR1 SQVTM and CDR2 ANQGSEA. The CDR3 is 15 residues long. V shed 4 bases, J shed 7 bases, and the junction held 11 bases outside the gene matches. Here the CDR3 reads CSVVVRTGNGGELFF. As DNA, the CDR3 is TGCAGCGTTGTTGTCAGGACAGGGAACGGCGGGGAGCTGTTTTTT.

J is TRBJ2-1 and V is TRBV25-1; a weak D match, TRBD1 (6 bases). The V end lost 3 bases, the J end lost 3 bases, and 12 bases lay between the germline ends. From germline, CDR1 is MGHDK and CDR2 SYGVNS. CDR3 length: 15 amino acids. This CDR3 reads CASSEAGEGYNEQFF. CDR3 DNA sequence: TGTGCCAGCAGTGAGGCAGGGGAAGGCTACAATGAGCAGTTCTTC. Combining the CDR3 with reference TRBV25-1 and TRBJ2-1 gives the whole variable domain EADIYQTPRYLVIGTGKKITLECSQTMGHDKMYWYQQDPGMELHLIHYSYGVNSTEKGDLSSESTVSRIRTEHFPLTLESARPSHTSQYLCASSEAGEGYNEQFFGPGTRLTVL.

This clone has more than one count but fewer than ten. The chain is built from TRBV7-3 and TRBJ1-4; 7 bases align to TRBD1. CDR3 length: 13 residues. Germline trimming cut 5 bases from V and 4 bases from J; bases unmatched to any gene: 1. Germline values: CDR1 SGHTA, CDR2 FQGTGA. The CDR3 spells CASSRDSNEKLFF. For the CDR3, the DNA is TGTGCCAGCAGCCGGGACAGTAATGAAAAACTGTTTTTT.

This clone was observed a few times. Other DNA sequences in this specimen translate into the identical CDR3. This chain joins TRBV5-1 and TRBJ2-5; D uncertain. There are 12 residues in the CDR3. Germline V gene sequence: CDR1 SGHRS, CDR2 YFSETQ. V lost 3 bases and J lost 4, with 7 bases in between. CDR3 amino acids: CASSSTLETQYF. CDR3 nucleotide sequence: TGCGCCAGCAGCTCCACCCTAGAGACCCAGTACTTC.

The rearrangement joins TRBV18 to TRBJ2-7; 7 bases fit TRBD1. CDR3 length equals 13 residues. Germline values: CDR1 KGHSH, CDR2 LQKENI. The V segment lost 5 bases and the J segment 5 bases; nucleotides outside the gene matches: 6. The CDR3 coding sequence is TGTGCCAGCTCAGAGGGTACAGGGGACGAGCAGTACGTC. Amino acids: CASSEGTGDEQYV.

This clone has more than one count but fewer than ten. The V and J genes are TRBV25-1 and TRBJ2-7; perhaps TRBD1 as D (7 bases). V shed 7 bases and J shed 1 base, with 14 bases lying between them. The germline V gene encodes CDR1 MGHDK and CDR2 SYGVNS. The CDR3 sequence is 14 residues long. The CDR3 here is CASNVRGASYEQYV. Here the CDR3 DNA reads TGTGCCAGCAACGTCAGGGGGGCTTCCTACGAGCAGTACGTC.

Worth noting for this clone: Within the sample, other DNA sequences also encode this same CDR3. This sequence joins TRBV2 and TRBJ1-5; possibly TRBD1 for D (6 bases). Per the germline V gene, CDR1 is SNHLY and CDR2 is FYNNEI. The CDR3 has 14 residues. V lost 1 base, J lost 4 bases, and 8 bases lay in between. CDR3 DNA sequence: TGTGCCAGCAGTGAAGTCACAGGGAATCAGCCCCAGCATTTT. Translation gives CASSEVTGNQPQHF.

The CDR3, as DNA: TGTGCCAGTAGATACCCCAACAGGGAGCGAGCTTTCTTT. It translates to CASRYPNRERAFF. The chain couples TRBV19 to TRBJ1-1; tentatively, D is TRBD1 (6 bases). CDR3 size: 13 residues. In germline, CDR1 is LNHDA, CDR2 SQIVND (reference sequence). V lost 6 bases and J 10 bases, leaving 18 bases between the germline ends.

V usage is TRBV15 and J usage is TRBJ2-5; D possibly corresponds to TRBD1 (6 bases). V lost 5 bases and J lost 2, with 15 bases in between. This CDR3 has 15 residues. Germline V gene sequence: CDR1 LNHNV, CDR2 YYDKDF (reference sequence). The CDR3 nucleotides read TGTGCCACCAGCCGGAAGAGGGGGTTGCAAGAGACCCAGTACTTC. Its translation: CATSRKRGLQETQYF.

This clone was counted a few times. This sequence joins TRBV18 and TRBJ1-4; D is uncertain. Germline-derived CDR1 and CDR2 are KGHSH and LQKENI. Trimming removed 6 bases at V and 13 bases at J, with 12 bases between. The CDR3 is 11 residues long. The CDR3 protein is CASSASSILFF. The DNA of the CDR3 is TGTGCCAGCTCGGCGTCCAGTATACTGTTTTTT. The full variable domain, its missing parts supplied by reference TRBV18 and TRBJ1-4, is NAGVMQNPRHLVRRRGQEARLRCSPMKGHSHVYWYRQLPEEGLKFMVYLQKENIIDESGMPKERFSAEFPKEGPSILRIQQVVRGDSAAYFCASSASSILFFGSGTQLSVL.

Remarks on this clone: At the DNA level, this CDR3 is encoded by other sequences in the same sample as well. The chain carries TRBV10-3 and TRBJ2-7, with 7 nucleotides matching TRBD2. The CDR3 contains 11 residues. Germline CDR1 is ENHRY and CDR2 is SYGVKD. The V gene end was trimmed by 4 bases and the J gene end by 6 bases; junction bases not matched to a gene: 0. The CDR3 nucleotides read TGTGCCATCAGTGCGGGGGGCGAGCAGTACGTC. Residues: CAISAGGEQYV.

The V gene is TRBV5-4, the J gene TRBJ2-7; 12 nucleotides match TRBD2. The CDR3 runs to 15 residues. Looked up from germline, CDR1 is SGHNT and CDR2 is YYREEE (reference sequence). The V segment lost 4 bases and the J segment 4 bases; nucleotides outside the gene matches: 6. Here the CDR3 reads CASSAGLAGLYEQYF. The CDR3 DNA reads TGTGCCAGCAGCGCTGGACTAGCGGGACTTTACGAGCAGTACTTC.

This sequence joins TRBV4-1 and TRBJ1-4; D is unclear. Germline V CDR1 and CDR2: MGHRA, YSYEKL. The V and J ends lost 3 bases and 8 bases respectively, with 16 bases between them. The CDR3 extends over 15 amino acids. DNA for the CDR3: TGCGCCAGCAGCCATACGCCCAAGGACGGGGAAAAACTGTTTTTT. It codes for CASSHTPKDGEKLFF.

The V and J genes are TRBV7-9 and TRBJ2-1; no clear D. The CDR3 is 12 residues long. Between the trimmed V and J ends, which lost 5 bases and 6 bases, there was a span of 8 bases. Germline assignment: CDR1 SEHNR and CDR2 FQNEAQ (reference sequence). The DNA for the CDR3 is TGTGCCAGCAGCCCTTACTCCAATGAGCAGTTCTTC. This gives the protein CASSPYSNEQFF.

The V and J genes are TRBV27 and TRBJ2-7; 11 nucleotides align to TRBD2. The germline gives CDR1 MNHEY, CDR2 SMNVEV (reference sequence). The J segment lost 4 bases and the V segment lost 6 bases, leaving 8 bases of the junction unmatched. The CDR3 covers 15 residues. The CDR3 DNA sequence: TGTGCCAGCAGACTAGCGGGGGCGAACTTTTACGAGCAGTACGTC. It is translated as CASRLAGANFYEQYV.

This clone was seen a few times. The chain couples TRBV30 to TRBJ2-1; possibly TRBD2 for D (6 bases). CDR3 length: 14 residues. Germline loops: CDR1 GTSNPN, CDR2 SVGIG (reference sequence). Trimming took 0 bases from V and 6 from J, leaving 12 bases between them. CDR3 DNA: TGTGCCTGGAGTGTACGAGCGGGTGGCAATGAGCAGTTCTTC. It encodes CAWSVRAGGNEQFF.

CDR3 nucleotide sequence: TGTGCCAGCAGGTGGGACTTCCCCCGAAGCTCCTACGAGCAGTACTTC. It is translated as CASRWDFPRSSYEQYF. This sequence joins TRBV2 and TRBJ2-7; D is perhaps TRBD2 (6 bases). Trimming left V 6 bases short and J 0 bases short, with 18 bases between. The germline gives CDR1 SNHLY, CDR2 FYNNEI. The CDR3 length is 16 residues.

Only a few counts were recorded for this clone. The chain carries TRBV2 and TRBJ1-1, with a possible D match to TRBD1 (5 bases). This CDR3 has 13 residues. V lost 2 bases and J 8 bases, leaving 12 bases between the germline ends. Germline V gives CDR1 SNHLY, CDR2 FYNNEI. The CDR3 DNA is TGTGCCAGCAGTGAACGGCAGGGCTCGGAAGCTTTCTTT. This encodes CASSERQGSEAFF.